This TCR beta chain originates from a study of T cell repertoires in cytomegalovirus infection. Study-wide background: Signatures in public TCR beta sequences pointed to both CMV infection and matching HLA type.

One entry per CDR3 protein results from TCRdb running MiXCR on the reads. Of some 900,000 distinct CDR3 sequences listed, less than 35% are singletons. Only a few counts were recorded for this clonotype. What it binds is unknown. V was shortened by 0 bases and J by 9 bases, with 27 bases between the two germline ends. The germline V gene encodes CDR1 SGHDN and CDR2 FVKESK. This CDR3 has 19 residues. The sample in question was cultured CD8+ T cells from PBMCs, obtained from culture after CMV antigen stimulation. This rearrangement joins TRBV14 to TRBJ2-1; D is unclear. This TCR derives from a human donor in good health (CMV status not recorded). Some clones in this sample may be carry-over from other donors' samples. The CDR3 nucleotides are TGTGCCAGCAGCCAAGAATCCCGCCCTCGAACCACAACACGCGGTGAGCAGTTCTTC. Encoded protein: CASSQESRPRTTTRGEQFF. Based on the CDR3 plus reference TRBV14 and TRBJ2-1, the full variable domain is EAGVTQFPSHSVIEKGQTVTLRCDPISGHDNLYWYRRVMGKEIKFLLHFVKESKQDESGMPNNRFLAERTGGTYSTLKVQPAELEDSGVYFCASSQESRPRTTTRGEQFFGPGTRLTVL.